This note documents a single TCR beta chain sequence. What it recognizes is unknown. This sample stems from a study of blood T cells in healthy people across ages. General study points: When one million T cells were used, diversity estimates were thought to be underestimates. Measured against age, TCR beta diversity per million T cells decreased in a roughly linear manner.

Alongside a J-beta primer mix, a sample-barcoded 5' primer served in a second PCR lasting roughly 6 to 11 cycles. Via MiXCR, TCRdb re-called the 5' RACE reads, giving one row per CDR3 protein. The sample records about 640,000 distinct CDR3 sequences, roughly 50% being singletons. Germline CDR1 reads MGHRA; CDR2 reads YSYEKL. CDR3 length: 18 residues. The V segment lost 1 base and the J segment 0 bases; nucleotides outside the gene matches: 3. This chain uses TRBV4-1 with TRBJ2-6; 10 positions match TRBD1. The sample comprised blood. The receptor was isolated from a man aged 60 to 69 in good health. The CDR3 coding sequence is TGCGCCAGCAGCCAAGCGACAGGGGGCAACTCTGGGGCCAACGTCCTGACTTTC. The encoded protein is CASSQATGGNSGANVLTF.